This passage covers 17 T cell receptor beta chains from one sample sequenced in a study of post-analysis software for immune sequencing data. Unique molecular identifiers featured in each of the TCR beta cDNA libraries. MiXCR, run by TCRdb on the PCR reads, gives a single entry per CDR3 protein. Here the sample spans fewer than 900,000 distinct CDR3 sequences, 46% being singletons. Study-wide findings and caveats: Patients used four to six TRBV segments, including TRBV5-6, TRBV5-1 and TRBV20-1, more often than controls.

These TCRs are of unknown antigen specificity. The sample was blood. These receptors came from a girl aged 5 to 17 with multiple sclerosis.

In its sample, this clonotype was seen a few times. The rearrangement links TRBV7-9 to TRBJ1-1; no clear D gene. Germline lookup yields CDR1 SEHNR and CDR2 FQNEAQ (reference sequence). V lost 2 bases and J 11 bases, leaving 12 bases between the germline ends. The CDR3 loop spans 12 amino acids. CDR3 in DNA: TGTGCCAGCAGCTTATCGGACTGGGAGGCTTTCTTT. Its translation is CASSLSDWEAFF.

The chain joins TRBV3-1 to TRBJ2-5, with D unresolved. The length of the CDR3 is 16 residues. Germline V gene lookup returns CDR1 LGHDT and CDR2 YNNKEL (reference sequence). V was shortened by 3 bases and J by 5 bases, with 19 bases between the two germline ends. CDR3 nucleotides: TGTGCCAGCAGCCAGGCTGTACGGACCCACCGGGAGACCCAGTACTTC. Encoded protein: CASSQAVRTHRETQYF.

This clonotype showed up many times. The chain links TRBV29-1 to TRBJ1-5; perhaps TRBD1 as D (5 bases). CDR3 length equals 13 residues. CDR1 and CDR2 (germline): SQVTM, ANQGSEA. This chain's CDR3 is CTVSAGWGQPQHF. The CDR3 DNA reads as TGCACCGTGTCCGCTGGTTGGGGGCAGCCCCAGCATTTT.

V is TRBV9 and J is TRBJ1-2; D gene unclear. V was shortened by 2 bases and J by 3 bases, with 17 bases between the two germline ends. Germline V gene data show CDR1 as SGDLS and CDR2 as YYNGEE. CDR3 length equals 16 residues. CDR3 nucleotides: TGTGCCAGCAGCGTCGCCCCGGCGGTTGGCGACTATGGCTACACCTTC. Encoded protein: CASSVAPAVGDYGYTF. Drawing the rest from reference TRBV9 and TRBJ1-2, the complete variable domain is DSGVTQTPKHLITATGQRVTLRCSPRSGDLSVYWYQQSLDQGLQFLIQYYNGEERAKGNILERFSAQQFPDLHSELNLSSLELGDSALYFCASSVAPAVGDYGYTFGSGTRLTVV.

The chain combines TRBV7-9 with TRBJ2-6, with D hard to call. CDR3 size: 15 residues. The V and J ends lost 1 base and 0 bases respectively, with 4 bases between them. CDR1 is SEHNR and CDR2 is FQNEAQ in the germline V gene (reference sequence). CDR3 sequence reads: CASSLEFSGANVLTF. CDR3 sequence (DNA): TGTGCCAGCAGCTTAGAGTTCTCTGGGGCCAACGTCCTGACTTTC.

The V gene is TRBV10-3, the J gene TRBJ2-1; D may be TRBD2 (6 bases). Germline-derived CDR1 and CDR2 are ENHRY and SYGVKD. The CDR3 is 15 amino acids. V gave up 5 bases and J gave up 0 bases, with 11 bases separating them. The CDR3 DNA is TGTGCCATCAGTCCCAGGACTACCTCCTACAATGAGCAGTTCTTC. Protein product: CAISPRTTSYNEQFF.

CDR3 bases: TGTGCCATCAGGGAGGGGGGAGGCTCACGTGGATACGAGCAGTACTTC. It translates to CAIREGGGSRGYEQYF. V usage is TRBV10-3 and J usage is TRBJ2-7; D tentatively reads TRBD1 or TRBD2 (6 bases each). Looked up from germline, CDR1 is ENHRY and CDR2 is SYGVKD. CDR3 size: 16 residues. Trimming took 6 bases from V and 4 from J, leaving 22 bases between them.

The chain employs TRBV19 and TRBJ2-1; 12 positions agree with TRBD2. This CDR3 has 18 residues. The V segment lost 3 bases and the J segment 3 bases; nucleotides outside the gene matches: 9. Germline CDR1 LNHDA, CDR2 SQIVND (reference sequence). The CDR3 DNA sequence: TGTGCCAGTAGTATTGGGGGCGGACTAGCGGGACTCTACAATGAGCAGTTCTTC. This translates into CASSIGGGLAGLYNEQFF.

The chain is built from TRBV28 and TRBJ2-5, with D tentatively TRBD1 (7 bases). The V end lost 2 bases, the J end lost 2 bases, and 12 bases lay between the germline ends. Per the germline V gene, CDR1 is MDHEN and CDR2 is SYDVKM. This CDR3 is built from 15 residues. The CDR3 coding sequence is TGTGCCAGCAGTTTAGAGACAGGGAGGCAAGAGACCCAGTACTTC. Amino acids: CASSLETGRQETQYF.

This clonotype was counted between two and nine times. This chain joins TRBV29-1 and TRBJ2-5; 9 bases agree with TRBD2. Germline V CDR1 and CDR2: SQVTM, ANQGSEA. V lost 0 bases and J lost 9; bases outside the gene matches: 14. The CDR3 has 16 residues. The CDR3 spells CSVEDLPSAGGRAQYF. DNA of the CDR3: TGCAGCGTTGAAGATCTCCCCTCTGCGGGAGGGAGGGCCCAGTACTTC.

The V and J genes are TRBV2 and TRBJ2-3; D is possibly TRBD2 (6 bases). CDR1 and CDR2 from the germline V gene are SNHLY and FYNNEI. The CDR3 is made up of 11 amino acids. V shed 7 bases and J shed 10 bases, with 12 bases lying between them. The CDR3 coding sequence is TGTGCCAGCACGGGCGGCGGGGCGCAGTATTTT. It encodes CASTGGGAQYF.

A few counts support this clonotype. This chain joins TRBV20-1 and TRBJ1-2, with 8 positions matching TRBD1. CDR1 DFQATT and CDR2 SNEGSKA come from the germline V gene (reference sequence). With 1 base clipped from V and 3 bases from J, the junction kept 4 bases outside the gene matches. The CDR3 is 14 residues long. The CDR3 nucleotides read TGCAGTGCTAGAGTTGCAGGGGGCCACTATGGCTACACCTTC. It specifies CSARVAGGHYGYTF.

This clonotype was seen a handful of times. This chain uses TRBV5-1 with TRBJ1-2, with TRBD1 as a possible D gene (5 bases). The CDR3 consists of 14 residues. The germline CDR1 and CDR2 sequences are SGHRS and YFSETQ. V dropped 4 bases and J dropped 3 bases, with 13 bases sitting between them. This CDR3 reads CASSLGRDDYGYTF. CDR3 sequence (DNA): TGCGCCAGCAGCCTAGGACGGGACGACTATGGCTACACCTTC.

The chain has TRBV18 and TRBJ2-4; 14 bases are a match to TRBD2. J lost 1 base, V lost 1 base, and 6 bases had no gene match. Germline V gene lookup returns CDR1 KGHSH and CDR2 LQKENI. The CDR3 contains 19 residues. CDR3 residues: CASSPLGLAGVGAKNIQYF. CDR3 sequence (DNA): TGTGCCAGCTCACCACTGGGACTAGCGGGAGTCGGGGCCAAAAACATTCAGTACTTC.

This clonotype showed up just a few times. The chain links TRBV7-3 to TRBJ2-7; 8 bases line up with TRBD2. The V gene end was trimmed by 2 bases and the J gene end by 6 bases; junction bases not matched to a gene: 6. The CDR3 length is 14 residues. The germline V gene has CDR1 SGHTA and CDR2 FQGTGA. CDR3 region: CASSLDAGGGEQYF. The CDR3 DNA follows: TGTGCCAGCAGCTTAGACGCGGGGGGCGGCGAGCAGTACTTC. Supplemented by reference TRBV7-3 and TRBJ2-7, the full variable domain reads GAGVSQTPSNKVTEKGKYVELRCDPISGHTALYWYRQSLGQGPEFLIYFQGTGAADDSGLPNDRFFAVRPEGSVSTLKIQRTERGDSAVYLCASSLDAGGGEQYFGPGTRLTVT.

The CDR3 DNA follows: TGTGCCAGTAGTATACAGGCGTTCAATGAGCAGTTCTTC. Its protein product is CASSIQAFNEQFF. The rearrangement joins TRBV19 to TRBJ2-1; D is unresolved. Per the germline V gene, CDR1 is LNHDA and CDR2 is SQIVND (reference sequence). Trimming cost V 2 bases and J 6 bases, with 8 bases left between them. The CDR3 loop spans 13 amino acids.

The V gene is TRBV12-3 or TRBV12-4, the J gene TRBJ1-2, with D perhaps TRBD1 (6 bases). V lost 7 bases and J 4 bases, leaving 10 bases between the germline ends. There are 12 residues in the CDR3. In DNA form, the CDR3 reads TGTGCCAGCAAGGGGGACCTCTATGGCTACACCTTC. Translated, it gives CASKGDLYGYTF.